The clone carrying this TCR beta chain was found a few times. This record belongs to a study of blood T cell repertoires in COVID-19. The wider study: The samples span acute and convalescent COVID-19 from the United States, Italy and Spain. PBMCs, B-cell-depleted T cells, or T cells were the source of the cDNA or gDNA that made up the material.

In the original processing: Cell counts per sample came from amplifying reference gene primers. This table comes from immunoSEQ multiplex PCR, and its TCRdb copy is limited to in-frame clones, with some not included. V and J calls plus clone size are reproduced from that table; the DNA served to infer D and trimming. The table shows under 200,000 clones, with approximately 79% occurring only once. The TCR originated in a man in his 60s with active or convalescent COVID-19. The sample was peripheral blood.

CDR3 DNA sequence: TGTGCCAGCCAAGCCCCCGCCAGGGGCACAGATACGCAGTATTTT. Translation: CASQAPARGTDTQYF. The V and J genes are TRBV28 and TRBJ2-3; tentative D call: TRBD1 (5 bases). CDR1 MDHEN and CDR2 SYDVKM come from the germline V gene. This CDR3 spans 15 amino acids. Trimming shortened V by 8 bases and J by 1 base, and 16 bases separated the two germline ends.